The table lists the clone carrying this TCR beta chain with many counts. This sample was included in a study of early T cells in non-severe SARS-CoV-2 infection. Turning to the study itself: With bulk RNA from unsorted whole blood as input, sequencing yielded unpaired chains.

Each CDR3 protein gets one entry after TCRdb re-called the 5' RACE reads with MiXCR. The sample yields under 45,000 distinct CDR3 sequences, 5% to 6% seen once. The V gene's germline CDR1 is DFQATT and CDR2 SNEGSKA (reference sequence). This CDR3 is 17 amino acids long. Trimming cost V 3 bases and J 1 base; bases outside gene matches: 7. This sequence joins TRBV20-1 and TRBJ2-1, with 12 bases fitting TRBD2. The sample was whole blood, taken at baseline. The sequence was collected from an adult who was a healthcare worker with PCR-confirmed SARS-CoV-2 infection or an uninfected control (not recorded which). The CDR3 loop reads CSASLFGTSGSYNEQFF. CDR3 nucleotide sequence: TGCAGTGCTAGCCTTTTCGGGACTAGCGGGTCCTACAATGAGCAGTTCTTC.